Listed below are T cell receptor beta chains from one sample, sequenced in a study of blood T cell repertoires in COVID-19. Only in-frame clones appear in the TCRdb table, and some are missing; sequencing was by immunoSEQ multiplex PCR. The repertoire has 120,000 to 150,000 clones, roughly 88% of them found once; the top ten carry more than 9%. The material sequenced was peripheral blood. These receptors originate from a man aged 60-69 years with active or convalescent COVID-19. The CDR3 runs from the conserved cysteine through the conserved F or W. The order of the fields is clone size, V gene, D gene, J gene, CDR3 protein, CDR3 DNA. D genes are given only for firm matches. Expanded clones are given a class, and other clones once, few, many or no size at all.

>-|TRBV28|TRBD1|TRBJ1-2
CASSFPGGAGSYGYTF
TGTGCCAGCAGTTTCCCAGGGGGCGCAGGTAGCTATGGCTACACCTTC
>-|TRBV19|-|TRBJ2-7
CASSIGSPGTYEQYF
TGTGCCAGTAGTATCGGATCCCCAGGCACCTACGAGCAGTACTTC
>once|TRBV5-1|-|TRBJ2-3
CASSHGTDTQYF
TGCGCCAGCAGTCATGGCACAGATACGCAGTATTTT
>once|TRBV12-3/TRBV12-4|TRBD1|TRBJ1-2
CASGRGRGYTF
TGTGCCAGCGGAAGGGGGCGAGGCTACACCTTC
>-|TRBV11-2|TRBD2|TRBJ2-7
CASSLRLAGTYEQYF
TGTGCCAGCAGCCTACGACTAGCGGGAACCTACGAGCAGTACTTC
>-|TRBV7-9|-|TRBJ2-1
CASSLYVSDYNEQFF
TGTGCCAGCAGCTTATATGTTAGCGACTACAATGAGCAGTTCTTC
>-|TRBV5-1|TRBD1|TRBJ2-2
CASSQMTGDTGELFF
TGCGCCAGCAGCCAAATGACAGGGGACACCGGGGAGCTGTTTTTT
>once|TRBV12-5|-|TRBJ2-1
CASGLSGLVEQFF
TGTGCTAGTGGTCTCTCGGGACTTGTTGAGCAGTTCTTC
>few|TRBV27|TRBD1|TRBJ1-2
CASTPDRAMGYTF
TGTGCCAGCACCCCGGACAGGGCTATGGGCTACACCTTC
>-|TRBV4-3|TRBD1|TRBJ2-7
CASSQDQGAITKQYF
TGCGCCAGCAGCCAAGATCAGGGGGCGATTACGAAACAGTACTTC